The present T cell receptor beta chain was sequenced within a study of T cells in Graves' hyperthyroidism and ophthalmopathy. The TCR beta CDR3 regions underwent amplification using RNA transcripts as the source. A set of HTBI primers served as the primers for a first-round RT-PCR of the TCR CDR3. Via MiXCR, TCRdb re-called the multiplex PCR reads, giving one row per CDR3 protein. The sample yields over 700,000 distinct CDR3 sequences, around 20% seen once. Subjects aged 18 to 65 presented with newly diagnosed hyperthyroidism of less than 2 months' duration. Uncontrolled infection, other autoimmune disease, pregnancy or lactation excluded patients. The study based diagnoses on clinical symptoms, serum thyroxine and TRAb, thyroid ultrasound and orbital computed tomography. This clonotype was seen at least ten times. The V gene end was trimmed by 2 bases and the J gene end by 4 bases; junction bases not matched to a gene: 1. CDR3 length: 13 amino acids. Germline CDR1 is LGHDT and CDR2 is YNNKEL (reference sequence).

The sequencing input was blood. The rearrangement uses TRBV3-1 and TRBJ2-5; 7 positions agree with TRBD1. This TCR came from a woman between 50 and 59 years old with Graves' hyperthyroidism that later progressed to Graves' ophthalmopathy. This CDR3 reads CASSQRGPETQYF. The CDR3 DNA reads TGTGCCAGCAGCCAAAGGGGGCCAGAGACCCAGTACTTC.